This T cell receptor (beta chain) was sequenced in a study of control samples from healthy donors and cancer patients (dated by TCRdb to about 2020). Comment on this clone: What this receptor recognizes is not known. Per-base qualities were not stored, and no clone one base away is much larger.

Clipping removes 5 bases from V and 0 bases from J, with 7 as the unmatched junction base count. The germline V gene encodes CDR1 SGHNT and CDR2 YENEEA. From the cysteine up to the phenylalanine, the CDR3 has a length of 19 residues. Only the CDR3 portion is preserved as DNA: 57 bases, with reading frame beginning at the first base. The protocol used for the library was the immunoSEQ multiplex PCR assay. Held by TCRdb, this immuneACCESS table contains in-frame sequences only and omits some clones. Under half of the omission traces to an unresolved V gene where checked; the cause of the rest is unknown. Recorded for this sample are under 200,000 clones; roughly 91% of them occurred a single time. The ten biggest clones cover 1.5% of the sample.

The rearranged chain carries TRBV11-3 and TRBJ2-2, with 15 junctional bases fitting TRBD2. The sample was blood. This receptor was identified in a woman aged 25 to 39 in good health. The DNA sequence is as follows: TGTGCCAGCAGCCCTCGGACTAGCGGGAGGGCCACGAACACCGGGGAGCTGTTTTTT. It specifies CASSPRTSGRATNTGELFF.